These T cell receptor beta chains were read from a single sample in a study of T-cell memory formation after mild COVID-19. MiXCR, run by TCRdb on the 5' RACE reads, gives a single entry per CDR3 protein. This sample has roughly 200,000 distinct CDR3 sequences, with around 20% found just once. The source material was PBMCs or a T cell subset sorted from them (not recorded which). These receptors all come from an adult woman who had mild COVID-19 (a few samples of this study predate the infection). Cell type and time point are not known. CDR3s include the opening cysteine and the closing phenylalanine or tryptophan. Each record gives: J gene, V gene, D gene, CDR3 protein. The D gene is left open where the match is weak.

>TRBJ2-7|TRBV6-5|.
CASSYESYEQYF
>TRBJ1-6|TRBV7-9|.
CASSAGQGSSYNSPLHF
>TRBJ1-2|TRBV20-1|.
CSAPFPPNGYTF
>TRBJ2-6|TRBV18|.
CASSSNRLPSGANVLTF
>TRBJ2-7|TRBV28|TRBD2
CASSEASGRSYEQYF
>TRBJ1-1|TRBV5-5|.
CASSKQRGNTEAFF
>TRBJ2-1|TRBV6-5|.
CASSTGGDYNEQFF
>TRBJ2-1|TRBV7-2|TRBD2
CASSLVPLAGGVDEQFF
>TRBJ1-2|TRBV12-3/TRBV12-4|.
CASSLTLQGGYTF
>TRBJ1-1|TRBV20-1|.
CSATPGRGNTEAFF
>TRBJ2-7|TRBV15|.
CATSRARTEAGEQYF
>TRBJ2-2|TRBV19|.
CASSILNTGELFF
>TRBJ1-5|TRBV19|.
CASSMTWDSNQPQHF
>TRBJ1-2|TRBV4-1|TRBD1
CASRKDRGPYYGYTF
>TRBJ2-5|TRBV7-2|TRBD2
CASSLDFPGTSGRGETQYF
>TRBJ2-7|TRBV19|.
CASSIEGRDPYEQYF
>TRBJ2-1|TRBV7-9|.
CASSSYEQFF
>TRBJ2-1|TRBV11-2|.
CASSPIPPGSYNEQFF
>TRBJ1-5|TRBV29-1|TRBD1
CSVATGDRNQPQHF
>TRBJ1-2|TRBV20-1|.
CSARDPRGYGYTF
>TRBJ2-5|TRBV11-1|TRBD1
CASTGQGQETQYF
>TRBJ2-3|TRBV7-9|.
CASSQIAEWDTQYF
>TRBJ2-5|TRBV20-1|.
CSAIPAGKETQYF
>TRBJ1-1|TRBV20-1|TRBD1
CSAAAGGNTEAFF
>TRBJ1-1|TRBV27|.
CASRRDVGVGNTEAFF
>TRBJ2-3|TRBV5-1|.
CASRPGSPSTDTQYF
>TRBJ2-1|TRBV7-9|.
CASSLPSAGNEQFF
>TRBJ2-5|TRBV4-2|.
CASSQAGAYQETQYF
>TRBJ1-2|TRBV4-1|.
CASSQAEGYYGYTF
>TRBJ1-1|TRBV12-5|.
CASGLGNSMNTEAFF
>TRBJ2-7|TRBV5-1|.
CASSLGVSRLYEQYF
>TRBJ2-7|TRBV10-3|.
CAISEGRGQYEQYF
>TRBJ1-1|TRBV18|TRBD1
CASSPDRGYSEAFF
>TRBJ2-7|TRBV5-1|TRBD1
CASSLAPGQVEQYF
>TRBJ2-1|TRBV20-1|.
CSARAPEVSQYFYNEQFF
>TRBJ1-1|TRBV5-1|.
CASSLVWSVAEAFF
>TRBJ2-1|TRBV7-7|.
CASSQGRDYNEQFF
>TRBJ1-1|TRBV2|.
CASTLRWGSRNTEAFF
>TRBJ2-5|TRBV7-7|.
CASSLSGTSQETQYF
>TRBJ1-1|TRBV24-1|.
CATSDSRETGLNTEAFF
>TRBJ2-6|TRBV7-3|.
CASSDRGAGSANVLTF
>TRBJ2-1|TRBV11-2|TRBD2
CASKILAGSPGDNEQFF
>TRBJ1-2|TRBV6-1|.
CATTPDGGPYGYTF
>TRBJ1-4|TRBV7-2|.
CASSLVTSFATNEKLFF
>TRBJ2-7|TRBV19|.
CASSSVQDSSYEQYF